One and the same sample provided the 26 T cell receptor beta chains below, sequenced in a study of PD-1 blockade in classical Hodgkin lymphoma. Documented time point: cycle 4 day 1 (C4D1), after 6 weeks of nivolumab. Brentuximab vedotin exposure varied, and every patient relapsed after autologous stem cell transplantation. From thawed PBMCs, CD8+ T cells were isolated by magnetic negative selection. Sequenced by immunoSEQ multiplex PCR; TCRdb stores in-frame clones only, minus some. This table holds some 7,500 clones, about three fifths found once. The sequencing here drew on CD8+ T cells from blood, taken before the fourth cycle of nivolumab. These receptors were collected from a human donor with classical Hodgkin lymphoma.

This clone occurred a few times. The V and J genes are TRBV28 and TRBJ1-5; TRBD1 matches 8 bases. Unmatched junction bases numbered 7, after V lost 6 bases and J lost 6 bases. The CDR3 sequence is 14 residues long. The germline CDR1 and CDR2 sequences are MDHEN and SYDVKM. CDR3 sequence: CASSSTGEGQPQHF. The CDR3 DNA follows: TGTGCCAGCAGCTCGACAGGGGAAGGTCAGCCCCAGCATTTT.

The rearrangement uses TRBV27 and TRBJ2-5; possibly TRBD1 for D (6 bases). The V end was cut by 0 bases, the J end by 11 bases, with 16 bases between. The CDR3 extends over 14 amino acids. Germline CDR1 is MNHEY and CDR2 is SMNVEV (reference sequence). The CDR3 DNA reads as TGTGCCAGCAGTTTATCGAGTAGGGGGTGGGAGCAGTACTTC. The encoded protein is CASSLSSRGWEQYF.

This clone was observed a handful of times. The same CDR3 is also encoded by other DNA sequences in this sample. J is TRBJ2-7 and V is TRBV9; possible D gene TRBD1, 6 bases. Germline V gene lookup returns CDR1 SGDLS and CDR2 YYNGEE. The V gene lost 0 bases and the J gene lost 2 bases, with 6 bases spanning the gap. CDR3 length equals 13 residues. CDR3: CASSVGDTYEQYF. CDR3 coding DNA: TGTGCCAGCAGCGTAGGGGACACCTACGAGCAGTACTTC.

The chain has TRBV28 and TRBJ1-5; D is unclear. In germline, CDR1 is MDHEN, CDR2 SYDVKM. The CDR3 is 14 residues long. Trimming cost V 3 bases and J 4 bases, with 10 bases left between them. DNA for the CDR3: TGTGCCAGCAGTTTCGTGGCCATAAATCAGCCCCAGCATTTT. Residues: CASSFVAINQPQHF.

The chain uses TRBV27 and TRBJ2-7; TRBD2 matches 11 bases. V lost 6 bases to trimming and J lost 4 bases; unmatched junction nucleotides: 5. The germline V gene has CDR1 MNHEY and CDR2 SMNVEV (reference sequence). The CDR3 sequence is 14 residues long. CDR3 sequence reads: CASSAGTSGYEQYF. The CDR3 coding sequence is TGTGCCAGCAGCGCCGGGACTAGCGGTTACGAGCAGTACTTC.

This clone was observed a single time. The rearrangement joins TRBV18 to TRBJ2-1, with TRBD1 identical over 7 bases. This CDR3 has 17 amino acids. Trimming took 1 base from V and 3 from J; bases not matched to a gene: 9. Germline CDR1 KGHSH, CDR2 LQKENI. The CDR3 sequence is CASSPRQGPWYYNEQFF. Written as DNA, the CDR3 is TGTGCCAGCTCACCACGACAGGGTCCGTGGTACTACAATGAGCAGTTCTTC.

The chain carries TRBV28 and TRBJ2-7, with TRBD1 as a possible D gene (6 bases). Germline V gene sequence: CDR1 MDHEN, CDR2 SYDVKM. Trimming stripped 2 bases from V and 3 bases from J, with 11 bases between. The CDR3 covers 14 residues. The DNA of the CDR3 is TGTGCCAGCAGTTTAGGCAGGGGCCTCTACGAGCAGTACTTC. Translation: CASSLGRGLYEQYF.

The rearrangement links TRBV28 to TRBJ2-7; D may be TRBD2 (6 bases). V was pared by 5 bases and J by 2 bases, with 13 bases between. Germline loops: CDR1 MDHEN, CDR2 SYDVKM. This CDR3 has 14 amino acids. Here the CDR3 reads CASSPLAETYEQYF. CDR3 in DNA: TGTGCCAGCAGTCCCTTAGCGGAGACCTACGAGCAGTACTTC.

Only a few counts were recorded for this clone. The chain combines TRBV6-1 with TRBJ2-2, with D possibly being TRBD1 (5 bases). Germline V lookup: CDR1 MNHNS, CDR2 SASEGT. Trimming took 3 bases from V and 6 from J, leaving 17 bases between them. This CDR3 contains 16 residues. CDR3 in amino acids: CASSDLGTGPSGELFF. CDR3 DNA: TGTGCCAGCAGTGACCTGGGAACAGGACCGTCCGGGGAGCTGTTTTTT.

CDR3 amino acids: CASSPGQGGLAAKNIQYF. Here the CDR3 DNA reads TGCGCCAGCAGCCCGGGACAGGGAGGGTTGGCGGCCAAAAACATTCAGTACTTC. The chain links TRBV23-1 to TRBJ2-4; 9 bases are a match to TRBD1. TRBV23-1 is known as an ORF, though its function is uncertain. This CDR3 contains 18 residues. Trimming cost V 6 bases and J 1 base; bases outside gene matches: 13.

This chain connects TRBV5-8 to TRBJ1-4; TRBD1 matches 11 bases. Germline-derived CDR1 and CDR2 are SGHTS and YDEGEE. The CDR3 loop spans 16 amino acids. With V trimmed by 3 bases and J by 5 bases, 6 bases remained unmatched. CDR3 DNA: TGTGCCAGCAGCTGGGGGACAGGGGGGATCAATGAAAAACTGTTTTTT. It specifies CASSWGTGGINEKLFF.

The chain carries TRBV11-2 and TRBJ1-3; 8 bases are shared with TRBD1. V gave up 1 base and J gave up 3 bases; unmatched junction bases: 8. The CDR3 has 17 amino acids. Germline-derived CDR1 and CDR2 are SGHAT and FQNNGV. The CDR3 loop reads CASSLVPSGGIGNTIYF. The CDR3 DNA sequence: TGTGCCAGCAGCTTAGTACCTTCAGGGGGCATTGGAAACACCATATATTTT.

V usage is TRBV28 and J usage is TRBJ2-1; 7 nucleotides line up with TRBD2. In germline, CDR1 is MDHEN, CDR2 SYDVKM. The CDR3 loop spans 16 amino acids. V was clipped by 5 bases and J by 4 bases; unmatched bases: 11. The CDR3 spells CASSPLASGKYNEQFF. The CDR3 nucleotides read TGTGCCAGCAGTCCCCTGGCTAGCGGAAAATACAATGAGCAGTTCTTC.

This sequence joins TRBV10-3 and TRBJ2-6; D is unresolved. Germline V gives CDR1 ENHRY, CDR2 SYGVKD. The CDR3 extends over 13 amino acids. Trimming took off 3 bases at V and 8 bases at J, with 8 bases between the two ends. CDR3: CAISESGPNVLTF. The DNA for the CDR3 is TGTGCCATCAGTGAATCCGGGCCCAACGTCCTGACTTTC.

Written as DNA, the CDR3 is TGTGCCAGTAGTAGCCTAGGGGTGGGGCCAGAGACCCAGTACTTC. Protein product: CASSSLGVGPETQYF. This chain links TRBV19 with TRBJ2-5; possibly TRBD1 for D (5 bases). The germline V gene has CDR1 LNHDA and CDR2 SQIVND (reference sequence). CDR3 length: 15 amino acids. The V and J ends lost 4 bases and 4 bases respectively, with 16 bases between them. Supplemented by reference TRBV19 and TRBJ2-5, the full variable domain reads DGGITQSPKYLFRKEGQNVTLSCEQNLNHDAMYWYRQDPGQGLRLIYYSQIVNDFQKGDIAEGYSVSREKKESFPLTVTSAQKNPTAFYLCASSSLGVGPETQYFGPGTRLLVL.

The chain is built from TRBV7-2 and TRBJ2-5; TRBD1 matches at 11 bases. Germline CDR1 SGHTA, CDR2 FQGNSA. The V segment lost 4 bases and the J segment 5 bases; nucleotides outside the gene matches: 9. This CDR3 has 16 amino acids. The CDR3 coding sequence is TGTGCCAGCAGCTCGCCGGGACAGGGGGTTCGGGAGACCCAGTACTTC. Amino acid sequence: CASSSPGQGVRETQYF.

V and J are TRBV7-9 and TRBJ2-3; 8 bases fit TRBD1. CDR3 length equals 16 residues. J lost 4 bases, V lost 0 bases, and 6 bases had no gene match. From germline, CDR1 is SEHNR and CDR2 FQNEAQ (reference sequence). The CDR3: CASSLAPQGAADTQYF. The CDR3 nucleotides are TGTGCCAGCAGCTTAGCGCCGCAGGGGGCCGCAGATACGCAGTATTTT.

The V call is TRBV10-3, the J call TRBJ2-1; TRBD2 aligns across 12 bases. The CDR3 length is 15 residues. The germline V gene encodes CDR1 ENHRY and CDR2 SYGVKD. The V gene end was trimmed by 4 bases and the J gene end by 8 bases; junction bases not matched to a gene: 6. The CDR3 loop is CAISATTSGSYEQFF. CDR3 bases: TGTGCCATCAGTGCCACGACTAGCGGGAGCTATGAGCAGTTCTTC.

The chain joins TRBV11-1 to TRBJ2-7; D might be TRBD2 (5 bases). Germline lookup yields CDR1 SGHAT and CDR2 FQDESV (reference sequence). This CDR3 is 15 amino acids long. With 2 bases removed from V and 6 bases from J, the gap between germline ends came to 17 bases. The CDR3 coding sequence is TGTGCCAGCAGCTTAATGTGGGAGCATAGCCTCGAGCAGTACTTC. Its protein is CASSLMWEHSLEQYF.

The chain is built from TRBV7-2 and TRBJ2-3, with TRBD2 matching over 12 bases. This CDR3 comprises 17 residues. The V segment lost 5 bases and the J segment 6 bases; nucleotides outside the gene matches: 12. The V gene's germline CDR1 is SGHTA and CDR2 FQGNSA. CDR3 DNA sequence: TGTGCCAGCAGCCTCATGCACCTAGCGGGAGGGCACGATACGCAGTATTTT. This codes for CASSLMHLAGGHDTQYF.

A note on this clone: At one end the junction does not follow the germline gene, possibly because of a read error. The chain employs TRBV11-2 and TRBJ2-7; the match to TRBD2 covers 9 bases. Germline assignment: CDR1 SGHAT and CDR2 FQNNGV. The length of the CDR3 is 16 residues. The CDR3 reads CASSPRPSGTPYEQYF. The CDR3 DNA is TGCGCCAGCAGCCCGAGGCCTAGCGGGACCCCCTACGAGCAGTACTTC.

This chain joins TRBV7-9 and TRBJ2-5, with a weak D call TRBD1 (6 bases). This CDR3 spans 15 amino acids. Germline CDR1 and CDR2: SEHNR and FQNEAQ (reference sequence). The germline V and J ends were trimmed by 2 bases and 8 bases, with 18 bases remaining between them. The CDR3 is CASSLNTGDKRTQYF. CDR3 in DNA: TGTGCCAGCAGCTTAAACACCGGGGACAAGAGAACCCAGTACTTC.

This chain uses TRBV2 with TRBJ2-1; D gene uncertain. This CDR3 is 13 amino acids long. V lost 3 bases, J lost 6 bases, and 9 bases lay in between. CDR1 is SNHLY and CDR2 is FYNNEI in the germline V gene. The CDR3 bases are TGTGCCAGCAGTGAGGGCACCTCCAATGAGCAGTTCTTC. This sequence encodes CASSEGTSNEQFF.

The chain employs TRBV15 and TRBJ2-1, with D possibly matching TRBD2 (5 bases). Germline V CDR1 and CDR2: LNHNV, YYDKDF (reference sequence). Trimming pared 0 bases from V and 0 bases from J, leaving 9 bases between. The CDR3 consists of 16 residues. The CDR3 nucleotides read TGTGCCACCAGCAGAGATAAAACTAGCTCCTACAATGAGCAGTTCTTC. Its translation: CATSRDKTSSYNEQFF. Complete variable domain (other parts from reference TRBV15 and TRBJ2-1): DAMVIQNPRYQVTQFGKPVTLSCSQTLNHNVMYWYQQKSSQAPKLLFHYYDKDFNNEADTPDNFQSRRPNTSFCFLDIRSPGLGDTAMYLCATSRDKTSSYNEQFFGPGTRLTVL.

This rearrangement joins TRBV7-3 to TRBJ2-1; 10 bases are a match to TRBD2. This CDR3 is 17 amino acids long. Germline V gene data show CDR1 as SGHTA and CDR2 as FQGTGA. Trimming removed 0 bases from V and 4 bases from J; junction bases left unmatched: 6. The CDR3 DNA reads TGTGCCAGCAGCTTAACAGGTCTAGCGGGAGTATACAATGAGCAGTTCTTC. It codes for CASSLTGLAGVYNEQFF.

The J gene is TRBJ1-2, the V gene TRBV27; 9 positions agree with TRBD1. This CDR3 contains 16 residues. The V gene end was trimmed by 3 bases and the J gene end by 4 bases; junction bases not matched to a gene: 9. Germline CDR1 MNHEY, CDR2 SMNVEV (reference sequence). CDR3 DNA: TGTGCCAGCAGTTTGGATGGACAGGGGCCCCTCTATGGCTACACCTTC. Its translation is CASSLDGQGPLYGYTF.